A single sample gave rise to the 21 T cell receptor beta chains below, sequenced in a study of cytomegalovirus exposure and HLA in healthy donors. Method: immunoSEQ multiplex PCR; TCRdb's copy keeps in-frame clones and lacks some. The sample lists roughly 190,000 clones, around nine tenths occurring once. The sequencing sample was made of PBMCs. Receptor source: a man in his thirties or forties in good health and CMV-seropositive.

The CDR3 DNA follows: TGTGCCAGTAGTGGTCTAGGACCCGAACCCTACGAGCAGTACTTC. It is translated as CASSGLGPEPYEQYF. This chain links TRBV19 with TRBJ2-7; D ambiguous. Per the germline V gene, CDR1 is LNHDA and CDR2 is SQIVND (reference sequence). Trimming pared 5 bases from V and 2 bases from J, leaving 16 bases between. The CDR3 spans 15 residues.

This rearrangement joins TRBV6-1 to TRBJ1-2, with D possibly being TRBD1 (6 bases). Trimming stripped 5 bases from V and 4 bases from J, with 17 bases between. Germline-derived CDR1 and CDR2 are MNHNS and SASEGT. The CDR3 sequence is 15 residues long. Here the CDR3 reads CASSLRKDSIYGYTF. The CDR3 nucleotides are TGTGCCAGCAGTCTAAGGAAGGACAGCATCTATGGCTACACCTTC.

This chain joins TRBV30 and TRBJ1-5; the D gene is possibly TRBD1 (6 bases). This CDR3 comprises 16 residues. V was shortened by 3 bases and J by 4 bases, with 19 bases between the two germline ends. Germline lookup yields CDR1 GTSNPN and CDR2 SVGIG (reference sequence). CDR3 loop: CAWRVSGGGGNQPQHF. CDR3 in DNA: TGTGCCTGGAGGGTGTCGGGGGGCGGAGGGAATCAGCCCCAGCATTTT.

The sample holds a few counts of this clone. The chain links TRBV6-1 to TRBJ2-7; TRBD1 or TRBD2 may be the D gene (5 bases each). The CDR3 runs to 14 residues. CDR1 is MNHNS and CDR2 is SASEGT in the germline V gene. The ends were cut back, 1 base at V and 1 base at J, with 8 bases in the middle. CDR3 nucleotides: TGTGCCAGCAGTGAAGTATGGGGGTCCTACGAGCAGTACTTC. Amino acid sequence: CASSEVWGSYEQYF.

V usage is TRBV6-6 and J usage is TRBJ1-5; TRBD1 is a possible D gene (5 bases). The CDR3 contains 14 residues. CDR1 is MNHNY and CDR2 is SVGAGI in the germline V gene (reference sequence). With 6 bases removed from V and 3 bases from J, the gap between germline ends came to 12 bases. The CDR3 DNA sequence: TGTGCCAGCAGCTCGGGGGGGTACAATCAGCCCCAGCATTTT. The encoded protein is CASSSGGYNQPQHF.

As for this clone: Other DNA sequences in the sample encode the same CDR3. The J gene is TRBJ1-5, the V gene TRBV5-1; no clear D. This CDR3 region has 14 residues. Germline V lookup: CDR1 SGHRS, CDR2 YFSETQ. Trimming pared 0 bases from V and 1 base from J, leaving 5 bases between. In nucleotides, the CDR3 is TGCGCCAGCAGCTTGGGGTCCAGCAATCAGCCCCAGCATTTT. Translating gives CASSLGSSNQPQHF.

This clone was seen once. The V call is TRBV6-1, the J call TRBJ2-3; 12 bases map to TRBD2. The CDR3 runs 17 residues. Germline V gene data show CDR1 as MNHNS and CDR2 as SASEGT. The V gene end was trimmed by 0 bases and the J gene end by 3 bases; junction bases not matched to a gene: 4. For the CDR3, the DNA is TGTGCCAGCAGTGAAGCGTCGACTAGCGGGGGAACAGATACGCAGTATTTT. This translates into CASSEASTSGGTDTQYF.

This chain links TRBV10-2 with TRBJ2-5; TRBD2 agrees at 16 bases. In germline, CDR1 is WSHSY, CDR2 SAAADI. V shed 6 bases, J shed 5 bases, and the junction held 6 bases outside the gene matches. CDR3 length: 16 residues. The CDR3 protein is CASRGTSGGAIETQYF. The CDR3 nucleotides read TGCGCCAGCAGAGGGACTAGCGGGGGGGCGATTGAGACCCAGTACTTC.

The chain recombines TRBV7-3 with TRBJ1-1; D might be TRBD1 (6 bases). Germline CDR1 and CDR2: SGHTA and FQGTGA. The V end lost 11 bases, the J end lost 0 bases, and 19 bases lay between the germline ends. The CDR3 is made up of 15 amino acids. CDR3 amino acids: CASAAGVVMNTEAFF. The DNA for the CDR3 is TGTGCCTCCGCGGCAGGGGTGGTCATGAACACTGAAGCTTTCTTT.

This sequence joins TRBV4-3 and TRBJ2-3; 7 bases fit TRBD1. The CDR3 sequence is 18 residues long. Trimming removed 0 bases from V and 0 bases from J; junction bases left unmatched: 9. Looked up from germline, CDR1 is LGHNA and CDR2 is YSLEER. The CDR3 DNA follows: TGCGCCAGCAGCCAAGATCGCGACAGGGAATTTAGCACAGATACGCAGTATTTT. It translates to CASSQDRDREFSTDTQYF.

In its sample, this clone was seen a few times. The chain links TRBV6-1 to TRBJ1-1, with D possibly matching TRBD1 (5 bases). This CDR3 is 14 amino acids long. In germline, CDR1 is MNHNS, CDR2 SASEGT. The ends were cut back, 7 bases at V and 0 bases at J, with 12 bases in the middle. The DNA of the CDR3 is TGTGCCAGCACCCCAGGGAGGGTGAACACTGAAGCTTTCTTT. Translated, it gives CASTPGRVNTEAFF.

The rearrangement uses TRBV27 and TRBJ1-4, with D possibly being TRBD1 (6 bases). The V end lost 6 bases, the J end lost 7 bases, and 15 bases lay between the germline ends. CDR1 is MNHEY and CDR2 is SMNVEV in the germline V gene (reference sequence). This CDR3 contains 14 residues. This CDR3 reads CASRPQGGREKLFF. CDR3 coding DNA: TGTGCCAGCAGACCACAGGGAGGGCGTGAAAAACTGTTTTTT.

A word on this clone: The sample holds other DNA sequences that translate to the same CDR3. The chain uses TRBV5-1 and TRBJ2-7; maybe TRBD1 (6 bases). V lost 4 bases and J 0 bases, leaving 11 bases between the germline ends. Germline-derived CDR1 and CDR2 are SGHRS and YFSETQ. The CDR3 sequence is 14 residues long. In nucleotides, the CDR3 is TGCGCCAGCAGCCCCGACAGGTCCTCCTACGAGCAGTACTTC. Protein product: CASSPDRSSYEQYF.

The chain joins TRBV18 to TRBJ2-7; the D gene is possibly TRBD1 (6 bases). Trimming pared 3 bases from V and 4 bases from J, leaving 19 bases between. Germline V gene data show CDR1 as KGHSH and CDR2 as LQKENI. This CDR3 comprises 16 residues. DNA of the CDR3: TGTGCCAGCTCACCGGATAACGAGACAGGCCGATACGAGCAGTACTTC. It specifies CASSPDNETGRYEQYF.

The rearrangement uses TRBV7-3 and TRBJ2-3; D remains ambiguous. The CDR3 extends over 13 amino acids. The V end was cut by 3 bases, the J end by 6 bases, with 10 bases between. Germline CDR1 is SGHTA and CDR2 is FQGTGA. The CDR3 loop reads CASSLGPADTQYF. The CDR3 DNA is TGTGCCAGCAGCTTGGGCCCGGCGGATACGCAGTATTTT.

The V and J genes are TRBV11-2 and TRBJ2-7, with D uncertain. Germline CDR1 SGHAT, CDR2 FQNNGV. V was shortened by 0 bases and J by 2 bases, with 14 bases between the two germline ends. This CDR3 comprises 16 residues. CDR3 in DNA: TGTGCCAGCAGCTTAGACCCGGACGCCTTAACCTACGAGCAGTACTTC. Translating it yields CASSLDPDALTYEQYF.

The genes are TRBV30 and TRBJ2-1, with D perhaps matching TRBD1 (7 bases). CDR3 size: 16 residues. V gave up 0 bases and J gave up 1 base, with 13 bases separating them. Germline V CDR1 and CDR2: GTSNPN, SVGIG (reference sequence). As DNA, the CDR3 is TGTGCCTGGAGTGTACGGGGGACAGTATCCTACAATGAGCAGTTCTTC. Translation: CAWSVRGTVSYNEQFF.

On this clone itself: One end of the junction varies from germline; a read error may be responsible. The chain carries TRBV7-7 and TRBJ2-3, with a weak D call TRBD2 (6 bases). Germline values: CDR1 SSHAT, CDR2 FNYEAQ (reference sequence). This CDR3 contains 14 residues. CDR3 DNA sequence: TGTGCTAGCAGCTTAGGGACTGCCACAGATACGCAGTATTTT. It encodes CASSLGTATDTQYF.

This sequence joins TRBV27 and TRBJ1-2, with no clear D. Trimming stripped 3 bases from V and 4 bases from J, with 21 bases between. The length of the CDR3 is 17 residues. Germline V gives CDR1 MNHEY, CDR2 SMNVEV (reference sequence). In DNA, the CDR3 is TGTGCCAGCAGTTTCTTGTTGGATGGCCGGGCGGGCTATGGCTACACCTTC. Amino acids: CASSFLLDGRAGYGYTF.

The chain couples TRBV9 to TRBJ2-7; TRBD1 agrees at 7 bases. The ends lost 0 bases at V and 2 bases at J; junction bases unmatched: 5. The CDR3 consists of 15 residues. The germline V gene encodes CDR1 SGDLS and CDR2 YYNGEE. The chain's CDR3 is CASSVDDRAPYEQYF. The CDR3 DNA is TGTGCCAGCAGCGTAGACGACAGGGCTCCCTACGAGCAGTACTTC.

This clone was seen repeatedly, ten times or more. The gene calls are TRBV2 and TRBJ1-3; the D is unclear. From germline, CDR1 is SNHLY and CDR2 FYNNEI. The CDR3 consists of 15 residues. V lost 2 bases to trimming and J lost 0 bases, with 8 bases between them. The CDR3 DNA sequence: TGTGCCAGCAGTGAAAGTATAAGCTCTGGAAACACCATATATTTT. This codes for CASSESISSGNTIYF.